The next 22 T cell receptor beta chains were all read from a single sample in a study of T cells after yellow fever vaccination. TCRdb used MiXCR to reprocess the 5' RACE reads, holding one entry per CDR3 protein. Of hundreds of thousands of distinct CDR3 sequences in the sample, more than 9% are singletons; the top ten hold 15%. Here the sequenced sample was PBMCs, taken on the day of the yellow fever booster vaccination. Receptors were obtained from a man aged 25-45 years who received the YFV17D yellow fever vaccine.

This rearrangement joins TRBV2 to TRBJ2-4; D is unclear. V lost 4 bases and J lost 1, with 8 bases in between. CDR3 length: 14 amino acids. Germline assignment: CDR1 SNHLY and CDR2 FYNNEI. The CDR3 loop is CASSADGAKNIQYF. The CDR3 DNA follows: TGTGCCAGCAGTGCTGACGGCGCCAAAAACATTCAGTACTTC.

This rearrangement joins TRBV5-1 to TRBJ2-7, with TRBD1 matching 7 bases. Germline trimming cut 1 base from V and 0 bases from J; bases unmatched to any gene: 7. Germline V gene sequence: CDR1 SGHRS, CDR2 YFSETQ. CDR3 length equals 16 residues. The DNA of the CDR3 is TGCGCCAGCAGCTTGTCGTGGGACAGTGTCTCCTACGAGCAGTACTTC. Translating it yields CASSLSWDSVSYEQYF.

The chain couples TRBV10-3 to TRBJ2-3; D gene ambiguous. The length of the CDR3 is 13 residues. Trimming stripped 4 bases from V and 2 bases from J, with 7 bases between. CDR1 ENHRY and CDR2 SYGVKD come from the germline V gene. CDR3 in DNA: TGTGCCATCAGTGTCCGATCCACAGATACGCAGTATTTT. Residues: CAISVRSTDTQYF.

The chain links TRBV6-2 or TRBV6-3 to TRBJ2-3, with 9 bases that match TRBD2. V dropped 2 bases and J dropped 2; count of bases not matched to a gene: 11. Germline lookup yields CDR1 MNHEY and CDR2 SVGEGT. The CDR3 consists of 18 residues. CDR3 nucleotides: TGTGCCAGCAGTTACGCGGCGGGAGGGCCAAGGTCCACAGATACGCAGTATTTT. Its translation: CASSYAAGGPRSTDTQYF.

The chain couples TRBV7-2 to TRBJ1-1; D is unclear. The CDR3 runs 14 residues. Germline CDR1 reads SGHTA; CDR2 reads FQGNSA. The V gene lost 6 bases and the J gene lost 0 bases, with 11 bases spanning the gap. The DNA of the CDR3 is TGTGCCAGCAGATTGACCCTCATGAACACTGAAGCTTTCTTT. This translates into CASRLTLMNTEAFF.

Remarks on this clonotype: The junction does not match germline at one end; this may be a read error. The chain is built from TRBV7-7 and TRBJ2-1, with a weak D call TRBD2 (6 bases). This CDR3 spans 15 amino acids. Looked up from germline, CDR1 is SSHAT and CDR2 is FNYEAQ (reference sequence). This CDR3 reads CASSSSPGDNNEQFF. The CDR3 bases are TGTGCTAGCAGCTCGAGTCCGGGAGATAACAATGAGCAGTTCTTC.

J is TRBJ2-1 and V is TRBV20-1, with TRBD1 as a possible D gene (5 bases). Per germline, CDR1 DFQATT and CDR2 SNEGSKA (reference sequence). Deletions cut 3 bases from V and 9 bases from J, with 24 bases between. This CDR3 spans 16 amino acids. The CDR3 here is CSASGPTGSVVTEQFF. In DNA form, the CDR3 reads TGCAGTGCTAGTGGGCCCACAGGCTCAGTTGTTACTGAGCAGTTCTTC.

The CDR3 bases are TGTGCCAGCTCACCACCGGCAGTCTCGGGGGCCAACGTCCTGACTTTC. Translated, it gives CASSPPAVSGANVLTF. This chain joins TRBV18 and TRBJ2-6; D remains unclear. The germline gives CDR1 KGHSH, CDR2 LQKENI. V was shortened by 0 bases and J by 4 bases, with 10 bases between the two germline ends. This CDR3 has 16 amino acids.

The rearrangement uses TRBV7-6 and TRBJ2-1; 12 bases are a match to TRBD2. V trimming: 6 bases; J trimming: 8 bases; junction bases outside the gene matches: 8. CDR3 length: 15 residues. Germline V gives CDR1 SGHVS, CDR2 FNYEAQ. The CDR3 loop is CASSQLAGGKDEQFF. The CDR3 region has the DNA TGTGCCAGCAGTCAACTAGCGGGAGGCAAGGATGAGCAGTTCTTC.

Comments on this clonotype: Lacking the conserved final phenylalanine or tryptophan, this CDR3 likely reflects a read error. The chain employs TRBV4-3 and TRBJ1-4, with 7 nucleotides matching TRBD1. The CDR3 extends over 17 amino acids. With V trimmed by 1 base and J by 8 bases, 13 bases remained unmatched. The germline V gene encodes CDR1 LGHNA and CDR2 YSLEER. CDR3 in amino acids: CASSQAVRNRGREKLFS. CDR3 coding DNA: TGCGCCAGCAGCCAAGCTGTTCGTAACAGGGGTCGGGAAAAACTGTTTTCT.

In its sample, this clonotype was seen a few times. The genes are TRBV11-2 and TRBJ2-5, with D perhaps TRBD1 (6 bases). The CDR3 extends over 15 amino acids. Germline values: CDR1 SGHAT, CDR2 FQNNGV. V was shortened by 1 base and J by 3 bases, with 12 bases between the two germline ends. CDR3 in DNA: TGTGCCAGCAGCTTAGCCCACAGGGCCAAAGAGACCCAGTACTTC. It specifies CASSLAHRAKETQYF.

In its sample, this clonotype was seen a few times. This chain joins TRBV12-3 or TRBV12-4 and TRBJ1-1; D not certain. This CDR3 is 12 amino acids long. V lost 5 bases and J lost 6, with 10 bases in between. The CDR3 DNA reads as TGTGCCAGCAGTCCCCTTAGTCCTGAAGCTTTCTTT. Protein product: CASSPLSPEAFF.

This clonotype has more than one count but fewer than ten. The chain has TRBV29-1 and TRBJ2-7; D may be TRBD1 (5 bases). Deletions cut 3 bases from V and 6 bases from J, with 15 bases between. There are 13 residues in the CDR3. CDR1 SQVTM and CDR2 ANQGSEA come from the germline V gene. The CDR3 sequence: CSVEIREGSEQYF. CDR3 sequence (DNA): TGCAGCGTTGAGATCAGGGAAGGAAGCGAGCAGTACTTC.

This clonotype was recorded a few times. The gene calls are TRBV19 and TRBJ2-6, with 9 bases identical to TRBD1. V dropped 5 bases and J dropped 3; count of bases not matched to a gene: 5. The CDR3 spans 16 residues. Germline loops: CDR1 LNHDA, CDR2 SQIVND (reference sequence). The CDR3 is CASSGRTGDGANVLTF. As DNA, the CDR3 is TGTGCCAGTAGTGGAAGGACAGGGGATGGGGCCAACGTCCTGACTTTC.

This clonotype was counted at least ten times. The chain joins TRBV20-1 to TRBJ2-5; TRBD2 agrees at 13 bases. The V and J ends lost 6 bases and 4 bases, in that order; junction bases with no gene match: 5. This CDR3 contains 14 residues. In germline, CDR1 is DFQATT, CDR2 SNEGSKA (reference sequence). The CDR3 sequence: CSARTSGSSETQYF. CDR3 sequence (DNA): TGCAGTGCCCGGACTAGCGGGAGTTCAGAGACCCAGTACTTC.

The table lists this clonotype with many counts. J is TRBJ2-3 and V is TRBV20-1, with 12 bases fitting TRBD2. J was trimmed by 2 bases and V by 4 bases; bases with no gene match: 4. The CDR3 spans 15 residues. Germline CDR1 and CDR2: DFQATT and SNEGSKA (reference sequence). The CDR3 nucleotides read TGCAGTGCTACTGGACTAGCGGGAACCACAGATACGCAGTATTTT. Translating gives CSATGLAGTTDTQYF.

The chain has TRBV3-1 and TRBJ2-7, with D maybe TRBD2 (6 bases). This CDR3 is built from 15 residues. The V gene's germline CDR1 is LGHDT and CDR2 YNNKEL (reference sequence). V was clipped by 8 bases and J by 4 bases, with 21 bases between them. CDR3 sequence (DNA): TGTGCCAGCGGAAACCGGCGGGGAGGTCTGTACGAGCAGTACTTC. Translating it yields CASGNRRGGLYEQYF.

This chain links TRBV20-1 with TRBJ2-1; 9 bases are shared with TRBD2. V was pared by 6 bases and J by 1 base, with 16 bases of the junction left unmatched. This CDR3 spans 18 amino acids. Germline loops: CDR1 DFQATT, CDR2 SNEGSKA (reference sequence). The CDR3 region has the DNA TGCAGTGCCTACGCACTAGCGGGTGTGAGTCATTCCTACAATGAGCAGTTCTTC. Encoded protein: CSAYALAGVSHSYNEQFF.

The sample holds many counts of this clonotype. In DNA, the CDR3 is TGTGCCAGCAGCTTAGGGACTAGCGGGGAAGAGACCCAGTACTTC. Translating it yields CASSLGTSGEETQYF. The gene calls are TRBV7-2 and TRBJ2-5, with 12 positions matching TRBD2. Germline V CDR1 and CDR2: SGHTA, FQGNSA. The CDR3 length is 15 residues. V was clipped by 1 base and J by 3 bases; unmatched bases: 0.

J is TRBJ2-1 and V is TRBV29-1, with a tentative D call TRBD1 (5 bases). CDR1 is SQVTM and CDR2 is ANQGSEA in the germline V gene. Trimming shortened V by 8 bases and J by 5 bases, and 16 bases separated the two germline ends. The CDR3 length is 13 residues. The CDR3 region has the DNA TGCAGCACCGCTAGTCAGGGTCACAATGAGCAGTTCTTC. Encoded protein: CSTASQGHNEQFF.

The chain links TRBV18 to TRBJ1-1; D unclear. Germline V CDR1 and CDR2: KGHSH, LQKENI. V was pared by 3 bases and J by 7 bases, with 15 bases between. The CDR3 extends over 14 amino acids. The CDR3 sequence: CASSPPLTVGEAFF. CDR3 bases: TGTGCCAGCTCACCTCCCCTGACGGTCGGTGAAGCTTTCTTT.

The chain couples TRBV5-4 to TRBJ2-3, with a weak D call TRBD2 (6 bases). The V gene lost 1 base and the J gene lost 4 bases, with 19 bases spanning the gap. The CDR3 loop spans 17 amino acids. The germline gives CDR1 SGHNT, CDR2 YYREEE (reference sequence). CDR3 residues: CASSLSYGTPISDTQYF. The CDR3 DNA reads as TGTGCCAGCAGCTTGAGTTACGGGACTCCTATATCAGATACGCAGTATTTT.